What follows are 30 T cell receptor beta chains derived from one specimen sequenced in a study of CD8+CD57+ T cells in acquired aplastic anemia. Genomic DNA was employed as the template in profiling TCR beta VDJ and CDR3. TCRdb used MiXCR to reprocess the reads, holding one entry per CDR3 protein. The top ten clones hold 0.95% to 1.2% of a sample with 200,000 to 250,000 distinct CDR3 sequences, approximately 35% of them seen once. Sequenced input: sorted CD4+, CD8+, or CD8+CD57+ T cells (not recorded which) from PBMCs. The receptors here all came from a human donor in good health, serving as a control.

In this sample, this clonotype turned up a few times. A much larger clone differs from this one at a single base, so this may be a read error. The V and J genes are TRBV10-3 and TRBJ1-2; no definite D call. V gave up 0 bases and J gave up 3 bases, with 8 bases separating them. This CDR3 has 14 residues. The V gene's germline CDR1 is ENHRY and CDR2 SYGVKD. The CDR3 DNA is TGTGCCATCAGTGAGTCTCGGATTCACTATGGCTACACCTTC. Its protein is CAISESRIHYGYTF.

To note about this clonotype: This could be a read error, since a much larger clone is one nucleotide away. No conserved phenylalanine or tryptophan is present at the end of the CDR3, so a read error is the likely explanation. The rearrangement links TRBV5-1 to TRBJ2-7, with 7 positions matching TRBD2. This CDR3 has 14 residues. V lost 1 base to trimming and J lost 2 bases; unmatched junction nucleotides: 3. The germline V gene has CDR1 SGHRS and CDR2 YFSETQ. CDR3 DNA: TGCGCCAGCAGCTTGTTAGCGGGCGCCTACGAGCAGTACCTC. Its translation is CASSLLAGAYEQYL.

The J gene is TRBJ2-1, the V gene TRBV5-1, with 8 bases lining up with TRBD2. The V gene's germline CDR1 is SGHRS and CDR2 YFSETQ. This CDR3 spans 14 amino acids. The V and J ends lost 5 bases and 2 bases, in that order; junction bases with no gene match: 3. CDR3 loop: CASRAGETYNEQFF. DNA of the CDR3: TGCGCCAGCAGAGCGGGAGAAACCTACAATGAGCAGTTCTTC. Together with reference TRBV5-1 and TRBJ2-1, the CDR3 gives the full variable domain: KAGVTQTPRYLIKTRGQQVTLSCSPISGHRSVSWYQQTPGQGLQFLFEYFSETQRNKGNFPGRFSGRQFSNSRSEMNVSTLELGDSALYLCASRAGETYNEQFFGPGTRLTVL.

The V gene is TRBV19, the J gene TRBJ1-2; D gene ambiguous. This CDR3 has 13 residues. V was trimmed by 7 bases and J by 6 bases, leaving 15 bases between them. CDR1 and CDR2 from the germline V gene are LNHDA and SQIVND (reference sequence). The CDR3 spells CASMGGSKDGYTF. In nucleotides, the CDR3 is TGTGCCAGTATGGGAGGGAGTAAAGATGGCTACACCTTC.

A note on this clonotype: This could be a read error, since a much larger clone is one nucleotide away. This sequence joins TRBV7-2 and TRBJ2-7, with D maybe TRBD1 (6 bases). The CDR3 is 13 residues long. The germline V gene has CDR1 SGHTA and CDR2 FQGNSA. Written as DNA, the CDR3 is TGTGCCAGCAGCTTAAGGGACACCTACGAGCGGTACTTC. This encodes CASSLRDTYERYF.

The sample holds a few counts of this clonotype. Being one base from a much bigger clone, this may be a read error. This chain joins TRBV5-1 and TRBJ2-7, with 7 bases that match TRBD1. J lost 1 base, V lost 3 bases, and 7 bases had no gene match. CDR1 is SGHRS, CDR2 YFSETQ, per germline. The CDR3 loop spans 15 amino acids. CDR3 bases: TGCGCCAGCAGCTCGCAACAGGGGCTATCCTACGAGCAGTACTTC. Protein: CASSSQQGLSYEQYF.

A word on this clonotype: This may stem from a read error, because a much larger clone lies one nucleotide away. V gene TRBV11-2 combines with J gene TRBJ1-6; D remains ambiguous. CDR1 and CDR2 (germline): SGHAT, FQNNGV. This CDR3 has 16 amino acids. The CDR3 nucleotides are TGTGTCAGCAGCTTAGGAGCTGGGCCGCGGGGATCACCCCTCCACTTT. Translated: CVSSLGAGPRGSPLHF.

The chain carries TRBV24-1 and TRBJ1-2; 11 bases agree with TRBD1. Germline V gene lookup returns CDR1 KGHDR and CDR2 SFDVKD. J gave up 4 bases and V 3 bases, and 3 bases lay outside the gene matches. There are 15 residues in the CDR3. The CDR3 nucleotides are TGTGCCACCAGTGATGGGACAGGGGGTTTCTATGGCTACACCTTC. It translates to CATSDGTGGFYGYTF.

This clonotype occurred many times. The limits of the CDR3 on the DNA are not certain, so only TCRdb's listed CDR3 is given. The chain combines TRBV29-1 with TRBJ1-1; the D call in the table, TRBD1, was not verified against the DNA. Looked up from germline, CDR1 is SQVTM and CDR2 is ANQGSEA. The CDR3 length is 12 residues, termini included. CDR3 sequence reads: CSVATGASEVFF.

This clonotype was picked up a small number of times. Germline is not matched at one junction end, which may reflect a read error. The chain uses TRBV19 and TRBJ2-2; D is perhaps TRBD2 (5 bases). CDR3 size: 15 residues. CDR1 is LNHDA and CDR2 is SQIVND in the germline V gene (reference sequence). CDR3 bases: TGTGCCAATAGTAGAACGCGGGTTAACACCGGGGAGCTGTTTTTT. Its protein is CANSRTRVNTGELFF.

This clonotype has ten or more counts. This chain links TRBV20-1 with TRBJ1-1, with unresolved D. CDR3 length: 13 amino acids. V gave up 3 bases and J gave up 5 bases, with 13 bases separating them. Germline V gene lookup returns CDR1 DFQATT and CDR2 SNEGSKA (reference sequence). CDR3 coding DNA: TGCAGTGCTAGTCAACCCGAAGGGACTGAAGCTTTCTTT. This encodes CSASQPEGTEAFF.

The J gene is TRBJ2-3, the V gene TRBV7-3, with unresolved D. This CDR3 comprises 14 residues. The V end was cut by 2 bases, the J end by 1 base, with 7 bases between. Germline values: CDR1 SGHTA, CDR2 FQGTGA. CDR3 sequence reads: CASSLWQGTDTQYF. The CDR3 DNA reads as TGTGCCAGCAGCTTATGGCAGGGCACAGATACGCAGTATTTT.

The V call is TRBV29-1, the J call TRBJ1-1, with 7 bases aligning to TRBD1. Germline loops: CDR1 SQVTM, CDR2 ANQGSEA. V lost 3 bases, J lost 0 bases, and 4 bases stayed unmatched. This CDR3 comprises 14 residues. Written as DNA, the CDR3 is TGCAGCGTTGAGCAGGGGGTAATGAACACTGAAGCTTTCTTT. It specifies CSVEQGVMNTEAFF.

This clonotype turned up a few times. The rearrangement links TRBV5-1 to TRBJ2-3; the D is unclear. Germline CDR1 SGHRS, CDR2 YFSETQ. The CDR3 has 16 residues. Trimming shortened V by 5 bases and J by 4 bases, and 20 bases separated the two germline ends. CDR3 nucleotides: TGCGCCAGCAGGGAAGTCGTTGGAATGGGTCCAGATACGCAGTATTTT. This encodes CASREVVGMGPDTQYF.

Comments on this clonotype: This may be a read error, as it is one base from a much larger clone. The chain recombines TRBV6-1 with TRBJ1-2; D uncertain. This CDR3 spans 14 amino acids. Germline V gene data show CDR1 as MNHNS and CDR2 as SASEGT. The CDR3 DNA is TGTCCCAGCAGTGACGGTTTAGCGGGTTATGGCTACACCTTC. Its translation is CPSSDGLAGYGYTF.

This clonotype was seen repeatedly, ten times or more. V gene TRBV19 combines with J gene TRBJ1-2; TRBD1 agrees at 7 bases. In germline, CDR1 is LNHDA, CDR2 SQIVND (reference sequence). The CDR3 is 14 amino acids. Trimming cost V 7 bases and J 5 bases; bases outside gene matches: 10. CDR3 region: CASTRQGISYGYTF. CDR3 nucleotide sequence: TGTGCCAGTACCCGACAGGGAATAAGTTATGGCTACACCTTC.

CDR3 in amino acids: CSARDERGANEQYF. Written as DNA, the CDR3 is TGCAGTGCTAGAGATGAGAGGGGGGCGAACGAGCAGTACTTC. The chain links TRBV20-1 to TRBJ2-7; D assignment may be TRBD1 or TRBD2 (6 bases each). Trimming left V 0 bases short and J 5 bases short, with 14 bases between. The CDR3 has 14 residues. The V gene's germline CDR1 is DFQATT and CDR2 SNEGSKA (reference sequence).

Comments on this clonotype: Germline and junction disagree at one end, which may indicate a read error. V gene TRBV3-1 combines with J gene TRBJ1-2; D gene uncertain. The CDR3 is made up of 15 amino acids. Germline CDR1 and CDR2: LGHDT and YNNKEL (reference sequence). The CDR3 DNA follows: TGTGCCAGCAGCCAGGTGTCCCTTTCTAACTGTGGCTACACCTTC. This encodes CASSQVSLSNCGYTF.

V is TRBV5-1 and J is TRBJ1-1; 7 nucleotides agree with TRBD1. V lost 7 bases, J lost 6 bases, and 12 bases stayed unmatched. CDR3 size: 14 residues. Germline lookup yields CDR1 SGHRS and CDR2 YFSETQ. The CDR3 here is CASGTETGDAEAFF. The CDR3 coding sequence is TGCGCCAGCGGCACCGAAACAGGGGACGCTGAAGCTTTCTTT.

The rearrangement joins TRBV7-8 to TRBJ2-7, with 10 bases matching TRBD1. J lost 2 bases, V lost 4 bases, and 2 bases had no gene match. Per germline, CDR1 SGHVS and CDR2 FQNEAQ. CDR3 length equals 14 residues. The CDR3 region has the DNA TGTGCCAGCAGCTCAGGACAGGGGGCCTACGAGCAGTACTTC. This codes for CASSSGQGAYEQYF.

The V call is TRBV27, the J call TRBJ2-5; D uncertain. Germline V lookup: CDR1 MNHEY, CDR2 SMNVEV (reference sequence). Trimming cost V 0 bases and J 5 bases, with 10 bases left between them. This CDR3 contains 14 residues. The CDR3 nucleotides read TGTGCCAGCAGTTTATCCGGCGTGAGGGAGACCCAGTACTTC. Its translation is CASSLSGVRETQYF.

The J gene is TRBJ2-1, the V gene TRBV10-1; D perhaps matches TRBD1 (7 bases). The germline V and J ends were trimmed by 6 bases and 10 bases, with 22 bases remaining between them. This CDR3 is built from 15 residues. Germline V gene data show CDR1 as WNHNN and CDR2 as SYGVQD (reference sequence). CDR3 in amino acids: CASSQGQDRRDEQFF. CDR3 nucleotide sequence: TGCGCCAGCAGCCAAGGACAGGATCGGCGGGACGAGCAGTTCTTC.

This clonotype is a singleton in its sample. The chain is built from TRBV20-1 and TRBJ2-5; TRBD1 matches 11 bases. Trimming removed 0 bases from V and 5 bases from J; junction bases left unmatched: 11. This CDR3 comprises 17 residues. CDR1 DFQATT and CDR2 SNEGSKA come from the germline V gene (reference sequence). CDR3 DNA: TGCAGTGCTAGAGATCCACCGGGACAGGGGGGTTGGGAGACCCAGTACTTC. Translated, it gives CSARDPPGQGGWETQYF.

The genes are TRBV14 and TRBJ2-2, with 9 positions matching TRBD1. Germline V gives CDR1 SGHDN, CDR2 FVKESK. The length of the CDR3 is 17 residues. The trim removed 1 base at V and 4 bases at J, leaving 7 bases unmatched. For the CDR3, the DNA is TGTGCCAGCAGCCAAGCACGGGACAGGGATTTCACCGGGGAGCTGTTTTTT. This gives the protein CASSQARDRDFTGELFF. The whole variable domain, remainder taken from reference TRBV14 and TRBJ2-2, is EAGVTQFPSHSVIEKGQTVTLRCDPISGHDNLYWYRRVMGKEIKFLLHFVKESKQDESGMPNNRFLAERTGGTYSTLKVQPAELEDSGVYFCASSQARDRDFTGELFFGEGSRLTVL.

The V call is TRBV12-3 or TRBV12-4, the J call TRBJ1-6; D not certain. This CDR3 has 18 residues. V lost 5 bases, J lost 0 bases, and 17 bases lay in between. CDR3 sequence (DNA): TGTGCCAGCAGTATGACAACTCTACCCAGCTCCTATAATTCACCCCTCCACTTT. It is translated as CASSMTTLPSSYNSPLHF.

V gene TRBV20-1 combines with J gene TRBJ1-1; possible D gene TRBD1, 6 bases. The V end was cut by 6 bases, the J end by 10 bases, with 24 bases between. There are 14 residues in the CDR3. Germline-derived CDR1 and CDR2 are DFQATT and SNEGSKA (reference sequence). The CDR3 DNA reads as TGCAGTGCCGCAGTGGGGGCGGGGGCCGGGGGAGCTTTCTTT. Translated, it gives CSAAVGAGAGGAFF.

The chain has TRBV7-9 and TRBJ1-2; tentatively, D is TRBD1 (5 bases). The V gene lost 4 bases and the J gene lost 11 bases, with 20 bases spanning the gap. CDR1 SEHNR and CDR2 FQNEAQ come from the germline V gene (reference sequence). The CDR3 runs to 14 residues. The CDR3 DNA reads TGTGCCAGCAGCTCAACGGGACGACCTAAGGGATACACCTTC. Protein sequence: CASSSTGRPKGYTF.

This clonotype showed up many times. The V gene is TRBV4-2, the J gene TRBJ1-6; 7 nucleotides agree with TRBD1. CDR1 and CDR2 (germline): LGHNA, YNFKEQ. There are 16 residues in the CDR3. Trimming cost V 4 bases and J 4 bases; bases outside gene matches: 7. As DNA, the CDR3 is TGTGCCAGCAGCCTTGACCGGGACAGATATAATTCACCCCTCCACTTT. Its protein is CASSLDRDRYNSPLHF.

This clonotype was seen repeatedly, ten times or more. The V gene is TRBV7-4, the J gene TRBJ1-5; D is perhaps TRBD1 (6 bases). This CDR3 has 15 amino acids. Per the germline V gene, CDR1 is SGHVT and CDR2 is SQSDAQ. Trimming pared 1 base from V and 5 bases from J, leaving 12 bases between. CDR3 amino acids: CASSLVCRGYQPQHF. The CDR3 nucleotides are TGTGCCAGCAGCTTAGTTTGCAGGGGTTATCAGCCCCAGCATTTT.

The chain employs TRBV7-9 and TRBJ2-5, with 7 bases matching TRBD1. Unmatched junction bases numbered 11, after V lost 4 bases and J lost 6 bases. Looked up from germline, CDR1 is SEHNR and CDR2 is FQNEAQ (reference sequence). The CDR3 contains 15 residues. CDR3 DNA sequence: TGTGCCAGCAGCTCTACACTCGACAGGGAAAAGACCCAGTACTTC. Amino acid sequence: CASSSTLDREKTQYF.